The sequence of this TCR beta chain was determined in a study of post-analysis software for immune sequencing data. Study at large: Progressive-relapsing, secondary progressive and relapsing-remitting multiple sclerosis were among the disease courses included.

V was cut by 0 bases and J by 1 base, with 9 bases left in between. The germline V gene encodes CDR1 SNHLY and CDR2 FYNNEI. The CDR3 totals 15 residues. Study results and caveats: Diversity measured as normalized Chao1 was significantly lower in multiple sclerosis patients than in controls. The five TRBV segments detected at higher frequency in patients than in controls included TRBV5-6, TRBV5-1 and TRBV20-1. F-measure co-clustering was strong for batch-matched samples.

Unique molecular identifiers were built into the TCR beta cDNA libraries. Approximately 550,000 cDNA molecules came from 1 to 10 million T cells. TCRdb itself ran the PCR reads through MiXCR, one entry per CDR3 protein. There are fewer than 850,000 distinct CDR3 sequences in the sample; roughly 29% occur only once, and around 0.6% lies in the top ten. Regarding this clonotype: Its specificity is not known.

Sequences were obtained from blood. The chain carries TRBV2 and TRBJ1-1; D is uncertain. This sequence was found in a girl aged 5-17 years with multiple sclerosis. The chain's CDR3 is CASSEAVRRNTEAFF. CDR3 nucleotide sequence: TGTGCCAGCAGTGAAGCGGTCAGGAGGAACACTGAAGCTTTCTTT.